This T cell receptor beta chain was sequenced during a study of T cell repertoires in cytomegalovirus infection. The wider study: It was the public TCR beta signatures that indicated both CMV infection and matching HLA type.

This clonotype was seen ten or more times. Its target is not known. TCRdb redid the calling of the reads with MiXCR, one entry per CDR3 protein. The data hold approximately 190,000 distinct CDR3 sequences, with 7.5% to 10% observed a single time. Findings and caveats of the study: HLA-C-restricted TCR beta clonotypes specific for CMV led the ex vivo response. Summed frequency of public TCR beta families distinguished CMV carriers with the relevant HLA.

Per germline, CDR1 SGHTA and CDR2 FQGNSA. V was shortened by 5 bases and J by 5 bases, with 8 bases between the two germline ends. This CDR3 spans 12 amino acids. Sequencing was performed on PBMCs. This receptor was taken from a human donor in good health (CMV status not recorded). Some clones in this sample may be carry-over from other donors' samples. The chain recombines TRBV7-2 with TRBJ2-3; D remains unclear. The CDR3: CASSPMGDTQYF. The CDR3 DNA is TGTGCCAGCAGCCCGATGGGAGATACGCAGTATTTT.